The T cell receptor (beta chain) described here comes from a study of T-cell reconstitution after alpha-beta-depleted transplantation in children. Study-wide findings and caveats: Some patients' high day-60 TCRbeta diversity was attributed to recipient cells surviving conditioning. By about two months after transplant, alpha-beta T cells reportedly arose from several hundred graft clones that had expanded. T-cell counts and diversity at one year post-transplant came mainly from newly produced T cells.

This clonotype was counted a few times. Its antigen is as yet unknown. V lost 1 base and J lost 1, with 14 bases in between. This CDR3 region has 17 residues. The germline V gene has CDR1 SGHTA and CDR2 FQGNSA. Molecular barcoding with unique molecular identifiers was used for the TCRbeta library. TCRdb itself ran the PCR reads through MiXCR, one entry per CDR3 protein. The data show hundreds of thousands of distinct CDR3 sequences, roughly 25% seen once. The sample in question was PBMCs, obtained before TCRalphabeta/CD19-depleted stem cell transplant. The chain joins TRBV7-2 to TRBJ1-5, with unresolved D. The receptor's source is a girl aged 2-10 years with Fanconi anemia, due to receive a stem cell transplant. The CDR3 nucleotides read TGTGCCAGCAGCTTAGTGCCCGGTTGGGAGAGCAATCAGCCCCAGCATTTT. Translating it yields CASSLVPGWESNQPQHF.